Listed here are 27 T cell receptor beta chains from one sample, sequenced in a study of T cell changes during pregnancy in multiple sclerosis. Profiling relied on immunoSEQ multiplex PCR, and the TCRdb table lists in-frame clones only, not all of them. The profile shows 70,000 to 95,000 clones, about 94% of them singletons. The sequences come from peripheral blood, collected after pregnancy. These receptors were taken from a female donor in good health, enrolled as a control in a pregnancy study.

V gene TRBV29-1 combines with J gene TRBJ2-3; the D is unclear. The CDR3 extends over 13 amino acids. Deletions cut 1 base from V and 2 bases from J, with 7 bases between. CDR1 is SQVTM and CDR2 is ANQGSEA in the germline V gene. The CDR3 loop reads CSVEGSNTDTQYF. In DNA, the CDR3 is TGCAGCGTTGAAGGCAGTAACACAGATACGCAGTATTTT.

The rearrangement links TRBV4-1 to TRBJ1-2, with a weak D call TRBD1 (5 bases). Trimming stripped 2 bases from V and 6 bases from J, with 13 bases between. This CDR3 region has 14 residues. Germline assignment: CDR1 MGHRA and CDR2 YSYEKL. As DNA, the CDR3 is TGCGCCAGCAGCCAATATAAGGGGTATAATGGCTACACCTTC. As protein: CASSQYKGYNGYTF.

This sequence joins TRBV6-1 and TRBJ2-7, with 7 bases aligning to TRBD2. After removal of 7 bases from V and 0 bases from J, the junction contained 9 bases not matched to a gene. The CDR3 extends over 15 amino acids. The germline gives CDR1 MNHNS, CDR2 SASEGT. Here the CDR3 DNA reads TGTGCCAGCACTCGGGGAGCGGGGAGCTCCTACGAGCAGTACTTC. Translating it yields CASTRGAGSSYEQYF.

This chain joins TRBV30 and TRBJ1-5, with 9 bases fitting TRBD1. This CDR3 has 17 residues. Germline-derived CDR1 and CDR2 are GTSNPN and SVGIG (reference sequence). V gave up 0 bases and J gave up 1 base; unmatched junction bases: 7. The CDR3 nucleotides read TGTGCCTGGAGTGTGTGGACAGGGGATGGGAGCAATCAGCCCCAGCATTTT. Amino acid sequence: CAWSVWTGDGSNQPQHF.

The chain joins TRBV11-2 to TRBJ1-1, with 8 bases matching TRBD1. The length of the CDR3 is 14 residues. The V gene's germline CDR1 is SGHAT and CDR2 FQNNGV. Losses at the gene ends were 5 bases for V and 5 bases for J; bases not matched to a gene: 7. CDR3 in DNA: TGTGCCAGCAGCCCTTGGACAGGGCGGACTGAAGCTTTCTTT. Translated, it gives CASSPWTGRTEAFF.

The V gene is TRBV9, the J gene TRBJ1-4; 8 positions agree with TRBD1. CDR1 and CDR2 (germline): SGDLS, YYNGEE. V was clipped by 4 bases and J by 7 bases; unmatched bases: 9. The CDR3 totals 15 residues. The CDR3 DNA follows: TGTGCCAGCAGCTCCCTGACAGGGGAGAGTGAAAAACTGTTTTTT. This translates into CASSSLTGESEKLFF.

J is TRBJ2-7 and V is TRBV2, with 8 nucleotides matching TRBD2. CDR1 is SNHLY and CDR2 is FYNNEI in the germline V gene. The CDR3 totals 16 residues. Unmatched junction bases numbered 15, after V lost 4 bases and J lost 7 bases. As DNA, the CDR3 is TGTGCCAGCAGTGTGGCAGGAGGAGGGCCGGGAGGGGAGCAGTACTTC. Translating gives CASSVAGGGPGGEQYF.

The chain links TRBV9 to TRBJ2-3, with D possibly TRBD2 on 6 matching bases. Per the germline V gene, CDR1 is SGDLS and CDR2 is YYNGEE. This CDR3 region has 14 residues. Deletions cut 0 bases from V and 6 bases from J, with 11 bases between. CDR3 nucleotides: TGTGCCAGCAGCGTAGGGGGGGTCCAGGATACGCAGTATTTT. This codes for CASSVGGVQDTQYF.

The chain recombines TRBV7-9 with TRBJ2-7; 7 nucleotides match TRBD1. The CDR3 runs to 14 residues. Unmatched junction bases numbered 5, after V lost 4 bases and J lost 2 bases. Germline-derived CDR1 and CDR2 are SEHNR and FQNEAQ (reference sequence). The CDR3 loop reads CASSSGTETYEQYF. The DNA for the CDR3 is TGTGCCAGCAGCTCCGGGACAGAGACCTACGAGCAGTACTTC.

The DNA for the CDR3 is TGTGCCATCAGTGTTGGACAGGGGGCCAAAAACATTCAGTACTTC. It yields the protein CAISVGQGAKNIQYF. The chain combines TRBV10-3 with TRBJ2-4, with TRBD1 identical over 9 bases. The V gene end was trimmed by 4 bases and the J gene end by 1 base; junction bases not matched to a gene: 2. The length of the CDR3 is 15 residues. Germline V gene lookup returns CDR1 ENHRY and CDR2 SYGVKD.

This clone was seen only a few times. The chain is built from TRBV28 and TRBJ2-2, with 12 bases identical to TRBD2. This CDR3 spans 17 amino acids. V was clipped by 6 bases and J by 6 bases; unmatched bases: 11. Germline loops: CDR1 MDHEN, CDR2 SYDVKM. CDR3 sequence: CASSQGAASGRAGELFF. DNA of the CDR3: TGTGCCAGCAGCCAAGGGGCGGCTAGCGGGAGGGCCGGGGAGCTGTTTTTT.

The V call is TRBV7-8, the J call TRBJ2-7; the match to TRBD2 covers 9 bases. Losses at the gene ends were 1 base for V and 2 bases for J; bases not matched to a gene: 3. The V gene's germline CDR1 is SGHVS and CDR2 FQNEAQ. The CDR3 is 15 residues long. This chain's CDR3 is CASSLEGGRAYEQYF. The CDR3 DNA sequence: TGTGCCAGCAGCTTAGAGGGCGGGAGGGCCTACGAGCAGTACTTC.

The V call is TRBV7-2, the J call TRBJ1-5, with 8 bases lining up with TRBD1. V shed 1 base, J shed 1 base, and the junction held 12 bases outside the gene matches. The CDR3 spans 19 residues. Germline V gene sequence: CDR1 SGHTA, CDR2 FQGNSA. In nucleotides, the CDR3 is TGTGCCAGCAGCTTAGAGGGCCCAGACAGGGGACGGAGCAATCAGCCCCAGCATTTT. It yields the protein CASSLEGPDRGRSNQPQHF.

This chain links TRBV28 with TRBJ1-2; 9 bases map to TRBD1. The CDR3 is 16 amino acids. V lost 3 bases and J lost 4; bases outside the gene matches: 9. The germline V gene has CDR1 MDHEN and CDR2 SYDVKM. CDR3 in amino acids: CASSFAQTGGTYGYTF. In nucleotides, the CDR3 is TGTGCCAGCAGTTTTGCCCAGACAGGGGGTACCTATGGCTACACCTTC.

This rearrangement joins TRBV11-2 to TRBJ1-1; D may be TRBD1 (5 bases). CDR1 is SGHAT, CDR2 FQNNGV, per germline. The CDR3 spans 14 residues. V was clipped by 5 bases and J by 1 base, with 11 bases between them. CDR3 coding DNA: TGTGCCAGCAGCCCCTGGGGCCCGAACACTGAAGCTTTCTTT. This translates into CASSPWGPNTEAFF.

The CDR3 DNA follows: TGCAGCCCCAACCTTGACAGGGGGAACTATGGCTACACCTTC. Translated, it gives CSPNLDRGNYGYTF. The V gene is TRBV29-1, the J gene TRBJ1-2; 9 bases are a match to TRBD1. This CDR3 comprises 14 residues. Germline V gene sequence: CDR1 SQVTM, CDR2 ANQGSEA. V gave up 8 bases and J gave up 2 bases; unmatched junction bases: 9.

This chain joins TRBV14 and TRBJ1-1; D unresolved. The V gene's germline CDR1 is SGHDN and CDR2 FVKESK. The V end was cut by 1 base, the J end by 7 bases, with 7 bases between. The CDR3 runs 12 residues. In DNA form, the CDR3 reads TGTGCCAGCAGCCAAGGGAGGGTTGAAGCTTTCTTT. Translating it yields CASSQGRVEAFF.

This rearrangement joins TRBV18 to TRBJ2-2, with 8 nucleotides matching TRBD2. V shed 7 bases and J 4 bases; nucleotides not matched to a gene: 17. CDR1 is KGHSH and CDR2 is LQKENI in the germline V gene. CDR3 length: 18 residues. Here the CDR3 DNA reads TGTGCCAGCTGCAGTTATTTCAGCGGGAGTATGTGCACCGGGGAGCTGTTTTTT. Translated: CASCSYFSGSMCTGELFF. Filled out from reference TRBV18 and TRBJ2-2, the complete variable domain reads NAGVMQNPRHLVRRRGQEARLRCSPMKGHSHVYWYRQLPEEGLKFMVYLQKENIIDESGMPKERFSAEFPKEGPSILRIQQVVRGDSAAYFCASCSYFSGSMCTGELFFGEGSRLTVL.

V is TRBV29-1 and J is TRBJ2-3; 7 nucleotides line up with TRBD2. The CDR3 totals 12 residues. CDR1 is SQVTM, CDR2 ANQGSEA, per germline. The junction had 3 bases not matched to a gene; V was cut back by 6 bases and J by 3 bases. CDR3 amino acids: CSVSGGTDTQYF. The CDR3 DNA sequence: TGCAGCGTCTCCGGGGGGACAGATACGCAGTATTTT.

Note on this clone: The same CDR3 can be traced to other DNA sequences in this sample. The chain is built from TRBV6-5 and TRBJ1-1, with D possibly matching TRBD1 (5 bases). Trimming cost V 5 bases and J 1 base, with 8 bases left between them. Per the germline V gene, CDR1 is MNHEY and CDR2 is SVGAGI. This CDR3 is 13 amino acids long. CDR3 nucleotide sequence: TGTGCCAGCAGTCGAGGACAGAACACTGAAGCTTTCTTT. Residues: CASSRGQNTEAFF.

The chain couples TRBV11-2 to TRBJ2-7; perhaps TRBD2 as D (5 bases). In germline, CDR1 is SGHAT, CDR2 FQNNGV. The V end was cut by 8 bases, the J end by 1 base, with 15 bases between. The CDR3 totals 14 residues. The CDR3 is CASAKIQRSYEQYF. The CDR3, as DNA: TGTGCCAGCGCCAAGATCCAGCGGTCCTACGAGCAGTACTTC.

The V and J genes are TRBV4-1 and TRBJ2-7; 8 positions agree with TRBD1. Looked up from germline, CDR1 is MGHRA and CDR2 is YSYEKL. Trimming removed 4 bases from V and 9 bases from J; junction bases left unmatched: 11. This CDR3 has 14 residues. This chain's CDR3 is CASSPDTSDRGQYF. The DNA of the CDR3 is TGCGCCAGCAGCCCCGATACTTCAGACAGGGGGCAGTACTTC.

The chain carries TRBV2 and TRBJ2-7; 8 nucleotides match TRBD1. CDR1 SNHLY and CDR2 FYNNEI come from the germline V gene. The CDR3 length is 13 residues. J was trimmed by 3 bases and V by 8 bases; bases with no gene match: 6. In DNA form, the CDR3 reads TGTGCCAGCGGGGGGACAGGTGACTACGAGCAGTACTTC. The encoded protein is CASGGTGDYEQYF. The full variable domain, rest sourced from reference TRBV2 and TRBJ2-7, is EPEVTQTPSHQVTQMGQEVILRCVPISNHLYFYWYRQILGQKVEFLVSFYNNEISEKSEIFDDQFSVERPDGSNFTLKIRSTKLEDSAMYFCASGGTGDYEQYFGPGTRLTVT.

J is TRBJ2-1 and V is TRBV6-1; D perhaps matches TRBD2 (6 bases). V was pared by 6 bases and J by 7 bases, with 16 bases between. The CDR3 covers 14 residues. Per germline, CDR1 MNHNS and CDR2 SASEGT. The CDR3 DNA is TGTGCCAGCAGGGAAAGTAGCGGACCTAATGAGCAGTTCTTC. Protein product: CASRESSGPNEQFF.

The rearrangement links TRBV19 to TRBJ2-1; possible D gene TRBD1, 6 bases. The CDR3 runs 14 residues. From germline, CDR1 is LNHDA and CDR2 SQIVND (reference sequence). The ends were cut back, 4 bases at V and 1 base at J, with 8 bases in the middle. For the CDR3, the DNA is TGTGCCAGTAGTAGTACAGGGTCCTACAATGAGCAGTTCTTC. Its translation is CASSSTGSYNEQFF.

The chain employs TRBV27 and TRBJ2-3; 9 nucleotides match TRBD1. Losses at the gene ends were 5 bases for V and 5 bases for J; bases not matched to a gene: 8. CDR1 is MNHEY, CDR2 SMNVEV, per germline (reference sequence). This CDR3 contains 15 residues. The CDR3 sequence is CASSTDRGWGDTQYF. In DNA, the CDR3 is TGTGCCAGCAGTACGGACAGGGGATGGGGAGATACGCAGTATTTT.

This clone was detected a few times. The chain has TRBV7-2 and TRBJ2-7; 9 nucleotides match TRBD2. V lost 4 bases, J lost 5 bases, and 12 bases stayed unmatched. Looked up from germline, CDR1 is SGHTA and CDR2 is FQGNSA. The CDR3 is 16 amino acids. CDR3 DNA sequence: TGTGCCAGCAGCTCAACAGGGACTAGCACTCAGGACGAGCAGTACTTC. It yields the protein CASSSTGTSTQDEQYF.